The 2 T cell receptor beta chains in this list originate from one sample, sequenced in a study of T cells in Graves' hyperthyroidism and ophthalmopathy. The investigators amplified TCR beta CDR3 regions from RNA transcripts. First-round RT-PCR with HTBI primers amplified the TCR CDR3 region. One entry per CDR3 protein results from TCRdb running MiXCR on the multiplex PCR reads. This repertoire shows about 360,000 distinct CDR3 sequences, 19% found once; its top ten account for about 4%. The sequenced sample was blood. The receptors shown here come from a young woman with Graves' hyperthyroidism.

This clonotype was observed at least ten times. This chain joins TRBV20-1 and TRBJ2-5; TRBD2 matches at 8 bases. This CDR3 is built from 15 residues. The junction had 8 bases not matched to a gene; V was cut back by 4 bases and J by 1 base. The germline CDR1 and CDR2 sequences are DFQATT and SNEGSKA (reference sequence). The CDR3 is CSANTGGGFQETQYF. The CDR3 coding sequence is TGCAGTGCTAACACCGGGGGGGGATTCCAAGAGACCCAGTACTTC.

Turning to this clonotype: One base away lies a much larger clone, so this may be a sequencing read error. The chain joins TRBV3-1 to TRBJ1-1; D not certain. Trimming took 2 bases from V and 12 from J, leaving 16 bases between them. Looked up from germline, CDR1 is LGHDT and CDR2 is YNNKEL (reference sequence). This CDR3 comprises 13 residues. The CDR3: CASSQYYPDESFF. CDR3 DNA sequence: TGTGCCAGCAGCCAATATTATCCGGACGAATCTTTCTTT.